This T cell receptor (beta chain) is drawn from a study of metastatic and nonmetastatic thyroid tumors. Study information: A comparison of repertoires was made across blood and tumor or nodule tissue from malignant and benign thyroid patients.

General study findings and limits: In both blood and tumor samples, TCR beta diversity was reported significantly higher for malignant than benign nodules.

The entire patient cohort was treatment-naive prior to thyroid surgery. In the original workflow: The study built a papillary thyroid cancer distant-metastasis classifier from CDR3 differences across clinicopathological groups. Using MiXCR, TCRdb reanalyzed the PCR reads. V and J calls and clone size were set by TCRdb, not the authors. In the table there are more than 40,000 clones, less than 3.5% of which are singletons. This clone has ten or more counts. Its antigen remains unknown. This clone may be a read error of a much larger clone one base away. Sequencing was performed on blood. The receptor was derived from a female donor with papillary thyroid cancer or a benign thyroid nodule (not recorded which). Some clones in this sample may be carry-over from other donors' samples.

The CDR3 spells CASSSSGRSGEQYF. Here the CDR3 DNA reads TGTGCCAGCAGTTCCAGCGGGAGAAGTGGCGAGCAGTACTTC. This chain connects TRBV6-2 or TRBV6-3 to TRBJ2-7, with TRBD2 matching over 8 bases. CDR3 length equals 14 residues. The trim removed 4 bases at V and 6 bases at J, leaving 8 bases unmatched. Looked up from germline, CDR1 is MNHEY and CDR2 is SVGEGT.